This entry concerns a single TCR beta chain. Antigen specificity is unknown. Trimming shortened V by 6 bases and J by 3 bases, and 18 bases separated the two germline ends. Germline V lookup: CDR1 DFQATT, CDR2 SNEGSKA (reference sequence). The CDR3 contains 14 residues. These data originate in a study of T cells after yellow fever vaccination. Study outcomes and limitations: Though it reached lower strength, the secondary response hit its peak faster, day 5 versus 15. It was a small share of clonotypes that appeared in both CD4 and CD8 compartments.

MiXCR, applied by TCRdb to the 5' RACE reads, yields one record per CDR3 protein. The data contain about 170,000 distinct CDR3 sequences, roughly 9.6% of them singletons. The chain links TRBV20-1 to TRBJ2-7, with a tentative D call TRBD2 (6 bases). The sequence came from a man between 18 and 29 years old who received the YFV17D yellow fever vaccine. Sample: CD8+ T cells sorted from PBMCs, taken 15 days after the yellow fever booster vaccination. DNA of the CDR3: TGCAGTGCGCTACCCCTTAGCGGCCGCTACGAGCAGTACGTC. Its protein product is CSALPLSGRYEQYV.